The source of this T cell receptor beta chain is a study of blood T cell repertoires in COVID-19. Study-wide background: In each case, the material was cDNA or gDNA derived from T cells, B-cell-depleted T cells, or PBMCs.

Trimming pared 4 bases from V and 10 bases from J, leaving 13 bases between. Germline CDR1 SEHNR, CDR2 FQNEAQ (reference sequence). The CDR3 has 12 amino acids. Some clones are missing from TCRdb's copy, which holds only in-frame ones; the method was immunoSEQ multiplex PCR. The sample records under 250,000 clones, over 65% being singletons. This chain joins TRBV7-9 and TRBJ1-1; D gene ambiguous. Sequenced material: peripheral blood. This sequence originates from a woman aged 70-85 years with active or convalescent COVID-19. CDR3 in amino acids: CASSSTSVGAFF. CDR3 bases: TGTGCCAGCAGCTCAACCTCGGTTGGAGCTTTCTTT.